Sequencing of this T cell receptor (beta chain) was carried out in a study of CD8+ T cells in alopecia areata. Study conclusions and caveats: Expanded CD8+ clones among the top 100, and scalp clonality, were significantly decreased by tofacitinib. Scalp samples also yield sequences from resident alphabeta T cells of normal skin. While tofacitinib was given, many expanded lesional clones persisted in scalp and blood.

Extracted RNA was reverse transcribed into cDNA, the sequencing template. Profiled with immunoSEQ multiplex PCR; TCRdb holds only in-frame clones, not every one. The table has some 150,000 clones, nearly 55% seen once; the top ten hold 15%. With regard to this clone: No antigen is known for it.

Treatment in this sample: oral pan-JAK inhibitor, 5-10 mg twice daily. Germline V lookup: CDR1 GTSNPN, CDR2 SVGIG (reference sequence). This CDR3 contains 14 residues. Deletions cut 4 bases from V and 2 bases from J, with 9 bases between. The TCR sequence derives from a human donor with alopecia areata. The chain joins TRBV30 to TRBJ2-6, with D maybe TRBD2 (6 bases). The material was CD8+ T cells sorted from blood, obtained at week 4, from a patient treated with tofacitinib. Here the CDR3 DNA reads TGTGCCTGGAATCCGGGGGCTGGGGCCAACGTCCTGACTTTC. Translating it yields CAWNPGAGANVLTF.